The clone carrying this T cell receptor beta chain was seen just once. Its antigen is as yet unknown. The CDR3 contains 15 residues. The V segment lost 3 bases and the J segment 6 bases; nucleotides outside the gene matches: 8. Per germline, CDR1 SGHTA and CDR2 FQGNSA. Constant-segment-primed 5'RACE gave TCR alpha and TCR beta cDNA libraries with sample barcodes and UMIs. TCRdb re-analysed the 5' RACE reads in MiXCR, keeping a single row per CDR3 protein. The table includes 200,000 to 300,000 distinct CDR3 sequences, over 15% detected once. This record belongs to a study of T-cell memory formation after mild COVID-19. Findings of the study overall: Some clones that responded were present in memory (sampled pre-infection), which suggests cross-reactive memory joined.

Sample: PBMCs or a T cell subset sorted from them (not recorded which). The gene calls are TRBV7-2 and TRBJ1-5; 7 bases fit TRBD1. The sequence was collected from a man in his late teens or twenties who had mild COVID-19 (a few samples of this study predate the infection). Cell type and time point are not known. The CDR3: CASSFEEGAGQPQHF. In DNA, the CDR3 is TGTGCCAGCAGCTTTGAAGAGGGGGCTGGTCAGCCCCAGCATTTT.